The sample holds many counts of the clone carrying this TCR beta chain. As yet, its antigen is unknown. CDR1 LGHNA and CDR2 YNFKEQ come from the germline V gene. This CDR3 contains 20 residues. Between the trimmed V and J ends, which lost 0 bases and 1 base, there was a span of 21 bases. The record originates from a study of shared clonotypes between healthy human individuals. General observations from the study: The study's rarefaction showed incomplete sorted-subset sequencing despite large depth.

It was 200 to 250 ng DNA, tens of thousands of T cell genomes, that sorted-subset replicate PCRs used. Authors' methods: Junction-only sequences without quality scores came from ImmunoSEQ, so filtering differed. The protocol was immunoSEQ multiplex PCR, while the TCRdb copy is restricted to in-frame clones and leaves out a portion. V and J calls and clone size are those listed in that table; D and trimming were worked out from the DNA. The profile shows under 850,000 clones, over 60% of them singletons. CD4+ cells yielded CD45RA+ naive and CD45RA-negative memory subsets. The chain links TRBV4-2 to TRBJ2-2; TRBD2 might be the D (6 bases). Sequencing was done on a sample of memory CD4+ T cells sorted from blood. Subset in this sample: CD45RA-negative fraction. The sequence derives from a woman aged 25 to 39 in good health. The CDR3: CASSQDGASASTMNTGELFF. In DNA form, the CDR3 reads TGTGCCAGCAGCCAAGATGGGGCTAGCGCTAGCACGATGAACACCGGGGAGCTGTTTTTT.